A selection of T cell receptor beta chains follows, all from one sample in a study of control samples from healthy donors and cancer patients. The table came from immunoSEQ multiplex PCR; TCRdb's copy has only in-frame clones and leaves some out. The sample contains 150,000 to 200,000 clones, 91% of which appear only once. The sequenced sample was blood. Source of these receptors: a woman between 25 and 40 years old in good health. CDR3s include the opening cysteine and the closing phenylalanine or tryptophan. D genes are given only for firm matches. The size field is filled for only some rows; it gives once, few, many or a size class.

abundance: -
j_gene: TRBJ1-2
d_gene: -
v_gene: TRBV10-3
CDR3aa: CAIRIDSNYGYTF
CDR3nt: TGTGCCATCAGAATAGACAGTAACTATGGCTACACCTTC

abundance: -
j_gene: TRBJ1-2
d_gene: -
v_gene: TRBV4-1
CDR3aa: CASSQGQGTNYGYTF
CDR3nt: TGCGCCAGCAGCCAAGGCCAGGGGACTAACTATGGCTACACCTTC

abundance: -
j_gene: TRBJ2-3
d_gene: -
v_gene: TRBV7-9
CDR3aa: CASSPTSEATQYF
CDR3nt: TGTGCCAGCAGTCCGACATCGGAGGCTACGCAGTATTTT

abundance: -
j_gene: TRBJ2-1
d_gene: -
v_gene: TRBV5-1
CDR3aa: CASSLGGGRLFF
CDR3nt: TGCGCCAGCAGCTTGGGGGGCGGAAGGCTGTTCTTC

abundance: -
j_gene: TRBJ2-3
d_gene: TRBD2
v_gene: TRBV6-5
CDR3aa: CASSSGSSTDTQYF
CDR3nt: TGTGCCAGCAGTAGCGGGAGTAGCACAGATACGCAGTATTTT

abundance: once
j_gene: TRBJ1-1
d_gene: -
v_gene: TRBV9
CDR3aa: CASSGDTLEAFF
CDR3nt: TGTGCCAGCAGCGGGGACACCCTCGAAGCTTTCTTT

abundance: -
j_gene: TRBJ2-3
d_gene: -
v_gene: TRBV7-3
CDR3aa: CASSLTRTGTDTQYF
CDR3nt: TGTGCCAGCAGCTTGACACGGACAGGCACAGATACGCAGTATTTT

abundance: -
j_gene: TRBJ2-1
d_gene: -
v_gene: TRBV6-4
CDR3aa: CASSETYYNEQFF
CDR3nt: TGTGCCAGCAGTGAAACCTATTACAATGAGCAGTTCTTC

abundance: -
j_gene: TRBJ2-5
d_gene: -
v_gene: TRBV5-1
CDR3aa: CASSPQGEETQYF
CDR3nt: TGCGCCAGCAGCCCACAGGGCGAAGAGACCCAGTACTTC

abundance: once
j_gene: TRBJ1-1
d_gene: -
v_gene: TRBV7-6
CDR3aa: CASSLDMGYQNTEAFF
CDR3nt: TGTGCCAGCAGCTTAGACATGGGTTACCAGAACACTGAAGCTTTCTTT

abundance: -
j_gene: TRBJ1-2
d_gene: -
v_gene: TRBV30
CDR3aa: CAWPGDYGYTF
CDR3nt: TGTGCCTGGCCAGGGGACTATGGCTACACCTTC

abundance: -
j_gene: TRBJ1-5
d_gene: -
v_gene: TRBV12-1
CDR3aa: CASSSDNQPQHF
CDR3nt: TGTGCCAGCAGCTCTGACAATCAGCCCCAGCATTTT

abundance: once
j_gene: TRBJ2-7
d_gene: TRBD2
v_gene: TRBV23-1
CDR3aa: CASSQGTSGYEQYF
CDR3nt: TGCGCCAGCAGTCAAGGGACTAGCGGGTACGAGCAGTACTTC

abundance: -
j_gene: TRBJ1-3
d_gene: -
v_gene: TRBV6-5
CDR3aa: CASTPGQGNTIYF
CDR3nt: TGTGCCAGCACTCCGGGACAAGGAAACACCATATATTTT

abundance: -
j_gene: TRBJ2-2
d_gene: TRBD1
v_gene: TRBV7-9
CDR3aa: CASSDRERGGTGELFF
CDR3nt: TGTGCCAGCAGCGACAGGGAACGAGGAGGCACCGGGGAGCTGTTTTTT

abundance: -
j_gene: TRBJ2-3
d_gene: -
v_gene: TRBV6-5
CDR3aa: CASRRDLRGTDTQYF
CDR3nt: TGTGCCAGCAGAAGAGACCTGAGGGGTACAGATACGCAGTATTTT

abundance: -
j_gene: TRBJ1-2
d_gene: TRBD1
v_gene: TRBV7-3
CDR3aa: CASSAGTGDGYTF
CDR3nt: TGTGCCAGCAGCGCCGGGACAGGGGATGGCTACACCTTC

abundance: -
j_gene: TRBJ1-2
d_gene: TRBD1
v_gene: TRBV6-2/TRBV6-3
CDR3aa: CASSYGTGFYGYTF
CDR3nt: TGTGCCAGCAGTTACGGGACAGGGTTCTATGGCTACACCTTC

abundance: -
j_gene: TRBJ2-1
d_gene: -
v_gene: TRBV7-7
CDR3aa: CASSPDRSSYNEQFF
CDR3nt: TGTGCCAGCAGTCCGGACCGAAGCTCCTACAATGAGCAGTTCTTC

abundance: -
j_gene: TRBJ2-3
d_gene: TRBD2
v_gene: TRBV11-3
CDR3aa: CASSPGTSGSTDTQYF
CDR3nt: TGTGCCAGCAGCCCCGGGACTAGCGGTAGCACAGATACGCAGTATTTT

abundance: -
j_gene: TRBJ1-1
d_gene: TRBD1
v_gene: TRBV7-9
CDR3aa: CASSSTGAAFF
CDR3nt: TGTGCCAGCAGCTCTACAGGGGCCGCTTTCTTT

abundance: -
j_gene: TRBJ1-3
d_gene: TRBD1
v_gene: TRBV6-5
CDR3aa: CASGQGAFINTIYF
CDR3nt: TGTGCCAGCGGACAGGGGGCGTTTATCAACACCATATATTTT

abundance: -
j_gene: TRBJ1-2
d_gene: -
v_gene: TRBV10-1
CDR3aa: CARGPPYGYTF
CDR3nt: TGCGCCAGGGGACCGCCCTATGGCTACACCTTC

abundance: -
j_gene: TRBJ2-7
d_gene: -
v_gene: TRBV6-1
CDR3aa: CASSENRARTYEQYF
CDR3nt: TGTGCCAGCAGTGAAAATCGGGCTAGGACCTACGAGCAGTACTTC

abundance: -
j_gene: TRBJ1-1
d_gene: TRBD1
v_gene: TRBV3-1/TRBV3-2
CDR3aa: CASSRQGLTEAFF
CDR3nt: TGTGCCAGCAGCCGACAGGGTCTCACTGAAGCTTTCTTT

abundance: -
j_gene: TRBJ1-1
d_gene: TRBD1
v_gene: TRBV25-1
CDR3aa: CASSPRQGRGEAFF
CDR3nt: TGTGCCAGCAGTCCCCGACAGGGGCGGGGTGAAGCTTTCTTT

abundance: -
j_gene: TRBJ1-2
d_gene: -
v_gene: TRBV9
CDR3aa: CASSVEMGSYGYTF
CDR3nt: TGTGCCAGCAGCGTAGAGATGGGTTCGTATGGCTACACCTTC

abundance: -
j_gene: TRBJ2-6
d_gene: -
v_gene: TRBV11-2
CDR3aa: CASSLGFRYSGANVLTF
CDR3nt: TGTGCCAGCAGCTTAGGGTTCCGCTACTCTGGGGCCAACGTCCTGACTTTC